This TCR beta chain was recorded in a study of technical replicates of blood from a handful of donors. The CDR3 extends over 17 amino acids. TCRdb's copy holds only in-frame clones and misses some; the assay was immunoSEQ multiplex PCR. This sample yields 50,000 to 65,000 clones, of which almost 95% are seen a single time; 3.5% to 5% belongs to the top ten. This clonotype originated in a human donor in good health. Some clones in this sample may be carry-over from other donors' samples. The sequenced sample consisted of PBMCs. The chain uses TRBV21-1 and TRBJ1-2; the tabulated D call, TRBD1, remains unverified against the DNA. TRBV21-1 is flagged as a pseudogene. CDR3 DNA: TGTGCCAGCAGCAAACCACGACAGGGGACCCGGTACTATGGCTACACCTTC. Its translation is CASSKPRQGTRYYGYTF.